This TCR beta chain was found in a study of blood T cell repertoires in COVID-19 (dated by TCRdb to the early 2020s). Context from the whole study: The collaborator samples originated in the United States, Italy and Spain and spanned the acute and convalescent phases of COVID-19. A freely available public database, intended as a resource for researchers studying the immune response to SARS-CoV-2, is where the repertoires were released. HLA class I and class II types, where available, came from metadata supplied by the sample provider rather than from assay-based typing. The dataset comprised deeply sampled blood TCRbeta repertoires from subjects exposed to, actively infected with, or recovered from COVID-19. The material from the prospective study consisted of cDNA or gDNA derived from T cells, B-cell-depleted T cells, or PBMCs. Samples were obtained from the ongoing ImmuneRACE study (first 160 participants) and from some 1,300 subjects provided by 6 global collaborators. Nearly every sample came with metadata listing a de-identified subject ID, COVID-19 status, age in years and sex. Summary of the overall study and its limitations: How much clinical and demographic metadata was included differed by source and by participant, and the metadata was provided uncurated.

TCRbeta CDR3 regions were amplified from genomic DNA using the immunoSEQ Assay, a bias-controlled multiplex PCR. As for the authors' bioinformatics: Within the assay, amplification of reference gene primers was used to estimate how many nucleated cells each sample contained. Sequence reads were collapsed and filtered to measure the absolute abundance of every unique TCRbeta CDR3 rearrangement. Productive Simpson clonality was computed per sample as the square root of Simpson's diversity index over productive rearrangements. TCRdb provides this immuneACCESS table in a form limited to in-frame rearrangements. Some clones are lacking; in checked studies, under half of them reflect an unresolved V gene, and why the rest are absent is not known. The D gene and trimming were derived from the DNA, and the V and J assignments and clone size from that table. Recorded for this sample are about 130,000 clones; roughly four fifths of them occurred a single time. The biggest ten clones account for about 4% of the sample.

According to the germline V gene, CDR1 reads SGDLS and CDR2 reads YYNGEE. From the cysteine up to the phenylalanine, the CDR3 has a length of 16 residues. The DNA shown is the 48-base CDR3, in frame from base 1. Trimming removed 0 bases from V and 5 bases from J, leaving 17 bases between the germline ends. Each collaborating institution followed its own protocols to collect whole blood in K2EDTA tubes. Collaborator samples were shipped for TCRbeta analysis as frozen whole blood, isolated PBMCs, or DNA extracted from either sample type. In regard to this clone: The specificity of this receptor is unknown. Per-nucleotide qualities are absent, and no much larger clonotype sits a single base away.

The receptor chain draws on TRBV9 and TRBJ1-2, and possibly TRBD1, on 5 matching bases. This receptor was taken from a woman aged 45-60 years with acute or convalescent COVID-19. Sample: peripheral blood. For the CDR3, the sequence is CASSVDGGELSYGYTF. The DNA is TGTGCCAGCAGCGTAGATGGGGGGGAGCTAAGTTATGGCTACACCTTC.